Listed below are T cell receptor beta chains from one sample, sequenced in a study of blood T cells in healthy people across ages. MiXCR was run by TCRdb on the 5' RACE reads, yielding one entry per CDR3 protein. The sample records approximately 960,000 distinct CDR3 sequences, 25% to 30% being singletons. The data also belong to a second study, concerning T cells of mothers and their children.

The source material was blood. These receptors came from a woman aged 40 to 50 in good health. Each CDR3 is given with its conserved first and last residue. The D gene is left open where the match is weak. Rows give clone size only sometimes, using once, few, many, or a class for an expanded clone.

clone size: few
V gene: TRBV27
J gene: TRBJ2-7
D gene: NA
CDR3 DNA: TGTGCCAGCAGTTTAGAGGGGGTGAACGAGCAGTACTTC
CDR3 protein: CASSLEGVNEQYF

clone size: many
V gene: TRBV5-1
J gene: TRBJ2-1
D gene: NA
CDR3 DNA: TGTGCCAGCAGCCTCACCGGGGGCTCCTACAATGAGCAGTTCTTC
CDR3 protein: CASSLTGGSYNEQFF

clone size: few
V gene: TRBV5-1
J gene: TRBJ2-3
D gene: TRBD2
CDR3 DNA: TGCGCCAGCAGCTCCGGCAGCGGGGGGGCAGCAGATACGCAGTATTTT
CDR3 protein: CASSSGSGGAADTQYF

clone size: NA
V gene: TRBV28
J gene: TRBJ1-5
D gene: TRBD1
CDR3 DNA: TGTGCCAGCAGTTTATCCCCGGGACAGGGTCCTTGGCAGCCCCAGCATTTT
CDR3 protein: CASSLSPGQGPWQPQHF

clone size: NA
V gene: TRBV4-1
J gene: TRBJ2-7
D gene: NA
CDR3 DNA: TGCGCCAGCAGCCAAAAAGGAGGGGGCGGATACGAGCAGTACTTC
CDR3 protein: CASSQKGGGGYEQYF

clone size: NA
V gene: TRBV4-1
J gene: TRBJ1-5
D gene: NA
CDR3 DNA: TGCGCCAGCAGCCAAGTCCCGTCCCTGGGGACCCAGCATTTT
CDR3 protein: CASSQVPSLGTQHF

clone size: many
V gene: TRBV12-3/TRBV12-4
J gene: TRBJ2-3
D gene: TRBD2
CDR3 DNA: TGTGCCAGCAGTTTAACGGGGGGGCAAGGAGATACGCAGTATTTT
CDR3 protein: CASSLTGGQGDTQYF

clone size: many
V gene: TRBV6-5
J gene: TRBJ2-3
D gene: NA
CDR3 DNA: TGTGCCAGCAGTTACGAGTCGGGGCGGAGCACAGATACGCAGTATTTT
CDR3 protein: CASSYESGRSTDTQYF

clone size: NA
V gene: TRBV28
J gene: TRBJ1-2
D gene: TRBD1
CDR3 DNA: TGTGCCAGCAGTTTATGGACAGGGGGCGACGGCTACACCTTC
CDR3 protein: CASSLWTGGDGYTF

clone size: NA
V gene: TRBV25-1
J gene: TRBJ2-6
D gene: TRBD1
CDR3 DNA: TGTGCCAGCAGTGAATCAATCACAGGGGCTGGGGCCAACGTCCTGACTTTC
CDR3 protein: CASSESITGAGANVLTF

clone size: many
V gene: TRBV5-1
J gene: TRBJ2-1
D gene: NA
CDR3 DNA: TGCGCCAGCAGCTTGGGCGGGGTCGAATACAATGAGCAGTTCTTC
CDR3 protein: CASSLGGVEYNEQFF

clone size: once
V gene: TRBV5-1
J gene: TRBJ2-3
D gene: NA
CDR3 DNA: TGCGCCAGCAGCTTTGGGGGGGCCGAGGGAGATACGCAGTATTTT
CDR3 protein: CASSFGGAEGDTQYF

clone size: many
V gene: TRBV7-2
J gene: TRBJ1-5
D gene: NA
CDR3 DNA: TGTGCCAGCAGCCAACGCAGTTTCCAGCCCCAGCATTTT
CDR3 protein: CASSQRSFQPQHF

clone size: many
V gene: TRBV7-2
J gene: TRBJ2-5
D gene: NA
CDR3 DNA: TGTGCCAGCAGCGACTATAACTATGAGACCCAGTACTTC
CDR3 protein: CASSDYNYETQYF

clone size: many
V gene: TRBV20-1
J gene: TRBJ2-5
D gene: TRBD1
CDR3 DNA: TGCAGTGCTGCGGGACAGGGACCTGGGACCCAGTACTTC
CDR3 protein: CSAAGQGPGTQYF

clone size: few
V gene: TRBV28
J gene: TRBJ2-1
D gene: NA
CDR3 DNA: TGTGCCAGCAGTTTATCTTCCCTCTGGCAGTTCTTC
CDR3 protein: CASSLSSLWQFF

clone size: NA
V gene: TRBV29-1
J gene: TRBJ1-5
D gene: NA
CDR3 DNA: TGCAGCGTTGCGACGGGGAACGGCAATCAGCCCCAGCATTTT
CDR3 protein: CSVATGNGNQPQHF

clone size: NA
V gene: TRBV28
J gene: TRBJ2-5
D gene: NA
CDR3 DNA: TGTGCCAGCAGTTTACTGGACAGGACTACGGCTTCGTACTTC
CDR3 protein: CASSLLDRTTASYF

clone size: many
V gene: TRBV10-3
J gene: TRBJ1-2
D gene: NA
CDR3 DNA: TGTGCCTCATGGGGGGTTGACTATGGCTACACCTTC
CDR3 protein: CASWGVDYGYTF

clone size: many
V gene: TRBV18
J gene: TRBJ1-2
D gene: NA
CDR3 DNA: TGTGCCAGCTCACCGGACTCCCCACAGGGAAAGGCCTATGGCTACACCTTC
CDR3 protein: CASSPDSPQGKAYGYTF

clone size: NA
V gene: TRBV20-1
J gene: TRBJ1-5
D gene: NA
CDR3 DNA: TGCAGTGCTAGAAGGGGAAGGTGGGGCAATCAGCCCCAGCATTTT
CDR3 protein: CSARRGRWGNQPQHF

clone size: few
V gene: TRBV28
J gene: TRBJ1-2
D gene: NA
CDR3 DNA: TGTGCCAGCTTAAGGCGGGGGAGCGGCTACACCTTC
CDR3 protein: CASLRRGSGYTF

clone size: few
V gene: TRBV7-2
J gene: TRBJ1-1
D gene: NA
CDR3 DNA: TGTGCCAGCAGCTTAGAACGGGGTAGCCAAGCTTTCTTT
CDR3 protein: CASSLERGSQAFF

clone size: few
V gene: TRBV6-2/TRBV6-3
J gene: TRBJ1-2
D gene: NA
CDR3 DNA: TGTGCCAGCAGCCGGGACATATATGGCTACACCTTC
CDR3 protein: CASSRDIYGYTF

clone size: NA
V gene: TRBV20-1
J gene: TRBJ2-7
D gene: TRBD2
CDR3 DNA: TGCAGTGCTAGAGGCCGGACTAGCGGGAGCCACGAGCAGTACTTC
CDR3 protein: CSARGRTSGSHEQYF

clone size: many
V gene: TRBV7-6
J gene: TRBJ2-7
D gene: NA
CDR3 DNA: TGTGCCAGCAGCTTATCTTACCCGGGGGATCCCCTCTACGAGCAGTACTTC
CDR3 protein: CASSLSYPGDPLYEQYF

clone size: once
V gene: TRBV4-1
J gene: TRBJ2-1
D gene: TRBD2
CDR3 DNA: TGCGCCAGCAGCCAAGGCTCATCGGGGGGCTACAATGAGCAGTTCTTC
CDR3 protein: CASSQGSSGGYNEQFF

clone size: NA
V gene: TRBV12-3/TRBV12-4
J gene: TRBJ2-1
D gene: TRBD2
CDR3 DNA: TGTGCCAGCAGTTTAATGCTAGCGGGGGACCTCTTAAATGTGCAGTTCTTC
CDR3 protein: CASSLMLAGDLLNVQFF

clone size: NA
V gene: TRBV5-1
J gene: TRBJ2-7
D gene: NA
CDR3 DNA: TGCGTCAGCAGCTTGGCAGGGTTCGAGCAGTACTTC
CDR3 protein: CVSSLAGFEQYF

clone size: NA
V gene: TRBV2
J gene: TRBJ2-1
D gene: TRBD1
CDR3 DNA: TGTGCCAGCAGTGACTGGGACAGGGTTTACAATGAGCAGTTCTTC
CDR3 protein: CASSDWDRVYNEQFF

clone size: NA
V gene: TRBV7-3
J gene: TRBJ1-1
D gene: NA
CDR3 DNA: TGTGCCAGCAGCTTAAGTACGGGAAACTCAGAAGCTTTCTTT
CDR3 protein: CASSLSTGNSEAFF

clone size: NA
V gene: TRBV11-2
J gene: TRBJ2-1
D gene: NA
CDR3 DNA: TGTGCCAGCAGTTTAGAACGGGCAGGTCAATACAATGAGCAGTTCTTC
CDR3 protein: CASSLERAGQYNEQFF

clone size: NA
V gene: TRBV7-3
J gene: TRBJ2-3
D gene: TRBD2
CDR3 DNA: TGTGCCAGCAGCCCCCCGGGACTAGGCACAGATACGCAGTATTTT
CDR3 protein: CASSPPGLGTDTQYF

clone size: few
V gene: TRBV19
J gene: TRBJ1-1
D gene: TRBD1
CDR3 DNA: TGTGCCAGTAGTCACGGGACAGGGAACACTGAAGCTTTCTTT
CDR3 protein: CASSHGTGNTEAFF

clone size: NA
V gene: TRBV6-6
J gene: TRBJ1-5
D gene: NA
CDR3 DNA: TGTGCCAGCAGTTACTCGAATCAGGCCAAGGGCAATCAGCCCCAGCATTTT
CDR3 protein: CASSYSNQAKGNQPQHF

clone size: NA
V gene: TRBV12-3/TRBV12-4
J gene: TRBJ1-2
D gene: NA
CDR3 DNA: TGTGCCAGCAGCGCCGAAGGGACAACTAACTATGGCTACACCTTC
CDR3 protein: CASSAEGTTNYGYTF

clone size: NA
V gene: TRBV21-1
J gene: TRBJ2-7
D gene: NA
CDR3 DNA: TGTGCCAGCAGCAAGCGGTCCTGCGAGCAGTACTTC
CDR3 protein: CASSKRSCEQYF

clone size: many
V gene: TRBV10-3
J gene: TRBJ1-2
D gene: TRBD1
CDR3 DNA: TGTGCCATCAGTGAGGACAGGGGGCAGGTTGGAGGCTACACCTTC
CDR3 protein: CAISEDRGQVGGYTF

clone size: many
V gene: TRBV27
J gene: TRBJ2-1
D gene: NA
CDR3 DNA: TGTGCCAGCAGGCGCCCACAAGGGTTCGGCGCCTACAATGAGCAGTTCTTC
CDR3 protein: CASRRPQGFGAYNEQFF

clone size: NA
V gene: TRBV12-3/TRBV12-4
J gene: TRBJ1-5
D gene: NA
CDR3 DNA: TGTGCCAGCAGTTTAGCCCGGGCTACCTTAGGCAATCAGCCCCAGCATTTT
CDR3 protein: CASSLARATLGNQPQHF

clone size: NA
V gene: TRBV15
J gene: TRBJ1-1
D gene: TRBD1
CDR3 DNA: TGTGCCACCATTCCCGGGGACAGAATTACCACTGAAGCTTTCTTT
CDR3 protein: CATIPGDRITTEAFF

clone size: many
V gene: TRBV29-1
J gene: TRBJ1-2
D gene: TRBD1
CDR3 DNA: TGCAGCGTTGACGCCGGGCATACCGGGACAGCGTTTTCCTATGGCTACACCTTC
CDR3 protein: CSVDAGHTGTAFSYGYTF

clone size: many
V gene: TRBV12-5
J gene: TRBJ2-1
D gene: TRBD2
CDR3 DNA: TGTGCTAGTGGTCCAAGCGGGGGGGCCGTTAATGAGCAGTTCTTC
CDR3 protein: CASGPSGGAVNEQFF

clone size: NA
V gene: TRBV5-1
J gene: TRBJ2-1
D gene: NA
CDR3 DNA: TGCGCCAGCAGCTTAGCAACCGCTCGGGGTTACAATGAGCAGTTCTTC
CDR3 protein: CASSLATARGYNEQFF